This record covers a single T cell receptor beta chain. The antigen is unknown. CDR3 size: 12 residues. Per the germline V gene, CDR1 is DFQATT and CDR2 is SNEGSKA (reference sequence). The V gene lost 5 bases and the J gene lost 6 bases, with 10 bases spanning the gap. The data were obtained in a study of T cells after yellow fever vaccination. Findings of the study overall: Researchers noted that a small share of clonotypes showed up in both CD4 and CD8 compartments. In post-booster samples, most primary-vaccination clones reappeared (about 97% CD4, roughly 90% CD8).

Synthesis of TCR cDNA relied on 5'RACE template switching, which attached a universal primer site and UMIs. TCRdb itself ran the 5' RACE reads through MiXCR, one entry per CDR3 protein. The sample shows 250,000 to 300,000 distinct CDR3 sequences, about 5.2% of them seen only once. The TCR comes from a man aged 18 to 35 who received the YFV17D yellow fever vaccine. Here the sequenced sample was CD4+ T cells sorted from PBMCs, taken on the day of the yellow fever booster vaccination. V usage is TRBV20-1 and J usage is TRBJ1-4; the D is unclear. The CDR3 DNA reads as TGCAGTGCTGCGACTAGCGATGAAAAACTGTTTTTT. Its translation is CSAATSDEKLFF.